The entry below gives a single T cell receptor (beta chain) sequence along with its context. CDR3 length equals 11 residues. Trimming took off 5 bases at V and 3 bases at J, with 5 bases between the two ends. From germline, CDR1 is SGHDN and CDR2 FVKESK. These data belong to a study of shared clonotypes between healthy human individuals. Methods used by the authors: Junction-only sequences without quality scores were provided by ImmunoSEQ, so filtering was different. Profiled with immunoSEQ multiplex PCR; TCRdb holds only in-frame clones, not every one. V and J calls and clone size follow that table, whereas D and trimming were derived from the DNA. The sample consists of roughly 380,000 clones, about 97% of them appearing once. Every donor was a Caucasian adult from Nashville, Tennessee.

The chain is built from TRBV14 and TRBJ2-7, with a tentative D call TRBD2 (5 bases). Sequencing used memory CD8+ T cells sorted from blood. Sample subset: CD45RO+ cells pooled with CCR7-negative TemRA cells. The TCR originated in a man aged 25 to 45 in good health. CDR3 in DNA: TGTGCCAGCAGCGGAGGCTACGAGCAGTACTTC. Translation: CASSGGYEQYF.